Sequencing of this T cell receptor beta chain was carried out in a study of graft-versus-host responses after intestinal transplantation. On this clone itself: Its specificity is unknown.

The germline gives CDR1 LGHNA, CDR2 YNFKEQ. The CDR3 length is 13 residues. Trimming took off 0 bases at V and 3 bases at J, with 6 bases between the two ends. Here immunoSEQ multiplex PCR was the method, and the copy in TCRdb shows in-frame clones only, minus some. The sample has approximately 100,000 clones; roughly 82% are singletons. Study conclusions and caveats: GvH clones appeared in recipient marrow, some first in ileum or blood.

The sequencing used PBMCs, collected 255 days after intestinal transplant. This rearrangement joins TRBV4-2 to TRBJ2-7; D might be TRBD2 (6 bases). The receptor was isolated from a human patient who received an intestinal transplant, so some T cells may come from the graft donor. The CDR3 loop is CASSQEGGYEQYF. In nucleotides, the CDR3 is TGTGCCAGCAGCCAAGAGGGGGGCTACGAGCAGTACTTC.